Listed here are 31 T cell receptor beta chains from one sample, sequenced in a study of OX40 agonist ivuxolimab in advanced cancers. Data came from immunoSEQ multiplex PCR; TCRdb stores just in-frame clones and leaves some out. The sample yields approximately 84,000 clones, 90% to 95% seen once. Material: CD4+ or CD8+ T cells sorted from blood, obtained in a trial of the OX40 agonist ivuxolimab. These receptor sequences come from an adult with an advanced solid tumor such as melanoma, head and neck, liver or kidney cancer.

V usage is TRBV5-1 and J usage is TRBJ1-1; D is unresolved. The ends were cut back, 0 bases at V and 4 bases at J, with 7 bases in the middle. The germline V gene has CDR1 SGHRS and CDR2 YFSETQ. This CDR3 region has 13 residues. CDR3 nucleotide sequence: TGCGCCAGCAGCTTGGGTCGAGGCACTGAAGCTTTCTTT. Protein product: CASSLGRGTEAFF.

CDR3 bases: TGCGCCAGCAGCCAGGAGCAACAGGGAGCCTATGGCTACACCTTC. Translation: CASSQEQQGAYGYTF. The chain carries TRBV4-1 and TRBJ1-2, with D possibly TRBD1 on 6 matching bases. V was pared by 3 bases and J by 4 bases, with 15 bases between. Germline V gives CDR1 MGHRA, CDR2 YSYEKL. The CDR3 consists of 15 residues.

This chain uses TRBV27 with TRBJ2-3; no clear D. From germline, CDR1 is MNHEY and CDR2 SMNVEV (reference sequence). V lost 6 bases to trimming and J lost 3 bases, with 16 bases between them. The length of the CDR3 is 15 residues. CDR3 nucleotides: TGTGCCAGCAGCACTTTTGCGGAAAGGACAGATACGCAGTATTTT. It translates to CASSTFAERTDTQYF.

The chain couples TRBV28 to TRBJ1-1, with TRBD1 as a possible D gene (5 bases). The CDR3 sequence is 14 residues long. CDR1 and CDR2 (germline): MDHEN, SYDVKM. V gave up 5 bases and J gave up 3 bases, with 13 bases separating them. The CDR3 coding sequence is TGTGCCAGCAGTCAACAGGTTGGGGACACTGAAGCTTTCTTT. Translation gives CASSQQVGDTEAFF. Using reference TRBV28 and TRBJ1-1 for the parts outside the CDR3, the full variable domain is DVKVTQSSRYLVKRTGEKVFLECVQDMDHENMFWYRQDPGLGLRLIYFSYDVKMKEKGDIPEGYSVSREKKERFSLILESASTNQTSMYLCASSQQVGDTEAFFGQGTRLTVV.

The V gene is TRBV6-1, the J gene TRBJ2-1, with D hard to call. V lost 4 bases to trimming and J lost 4 bases, with 8 bases between them. Germline CDR1 and CDR2: MNHNS and SASEGT. The CDR3 is made up of 13 amino acids. The CDR3 here is CASSVYGYNEQFF. The CDR3 DNA sequence: TGTGCCAGCAGTGTTTACGGGTACAATGAGCAGTTCTTC.

The chain recombines TRBV6-4 with TRBJ2-3, with 8 bases matching TRBD2. Trimming removed 4 bases from V and 0 bases from J; junction bases left unmatched: 0. There are 14 residues in the CDR3. Germline-derived CDR1 and CDR2 are MRHNA and SNTAGT. The CDR3 protein is CASSASGSTDTQYF. CDR3 nucleotides: TGTGCCAGCAGTGCTAGCGGGAGCACAGATACGCAGTATTTT.

V is TRBV5-1 and J is TRBJ1-2; weak D call: TRBD1 (6 bases). Germline V gene lookup returns CDR1 SGHRS and CDR2 YFSETQ. V lost 0 bases and J 8 bases, leaving 11 bases between the germline ends. The CDR3 is 13 residues long. CDR3 coding DNA: TGCGCCAGCAGCTTGGTCACAGGGCGCGGCTACACCTTC. Amino acids: CASSLVTGRGYTF.

The chain joins TRBV7-2 to TRBJ2-7; D is uncertain. Germline V CDR1 and CDR2: SGHTA, FQGNSA. The V end was cut by 4 bases, the J end by 0 bases, with 10 bases between. There are 14 residues in the CDR3. The CDR3 sequence is CASSSRSTSYEQYF. In DNA form, the CDR3 reads TGTGCCAGCAGCTCGCGGTCTACCTCCTACGAGCAGTACTTC.

The chain uses TRBV27 and TRBJ2-7; 8 bases fit TRBD2. The CDR3 has 15 amino acids. V lost 2 bases to trimming and J lost 4 bases; unmatched junction nucleotides: 7. The germline CDR1 and CDR2 sequences are MNHEY and SMNVEV (reference sequence). The CDR3 nucleotides are TGTGCCAGCAGTTTAGAAGCGGGGGTGAAGTACGAGCAGTACTTC. As protein: CASSLEAGVKYEQYF.

Comments on this clone: One end of the junction fails to match germline, which may point to a read error. The V call is TRBV7-7, the J call TRBJ1-6; no firm D call. The CDR3 extends over 18 amino acids. Germline values: CDR1 SSHAT, CDR2 FNYEAQ (reference sequence). CDR3 amino acids: CASSSNYGRLDYNSPLHF. The CDR3 DNA sequence: TGTGCTAGCAGCTCCAACTACGGACGGCTGGACTATAATTCACCCCTCCACTTT.

The chain employs TRBV23-1 and TRBJ2-7, with TRBD2 as a possible D gene (5 bases). TRBV23-1 is known as an ORF, though its function is uncertain. V lost 7 bases to trimming and J lost 2 bases, with 18 bases between them. The CDR3 has 15 residues. The chain's CDR3 is CASTPPGTGTYEQYF. The CDR3 DNA reads as TGCGCCAGCACTCCCCCCGGAACCGGGACCTACGAGCAGTACTTC.

V is TRBV4-1 and J is TRBJ2-7, with a tentative D call TRBD2 (6 bases). V was trimmed by 3 bases and J by 4 bases, leaving 19 bases between them. The germline V gene has CDR1 MGHRA and CDR2 YSYEKL. CDR3 size: 16 residues. CDR3 in DNA: TGCGCCAGCAGCCAGATCTGGGGGGAGAGTTCTTACGAGCAGTACTTC. Its protein is CASSQIWGESSYEQYF.

This clone was seen a single time. The CDR3 here is CASSEGTGIWNEQFF. DNA for the CDR3: TGTGCCAGCAGTGAAGGGACAGGGATCTGGAATGAGCAGTTCTTC. The rearrangement joins TRBV2 to TRBJ2-1, with TRBD1 identical over 8 bases. The V gene end was trimmed by 1 base and the J gene end by 7 bases; junction bases not matched to a gene: 6. This CDR3 is built from 15 residues. Looked up from germline, CDR1 is SNHLY and CDR2 is FYNNEI.

The V gene is TRBV6-6, the J gene TRBJ1-2, with TRBD1 matching 7 bases. The CDR3 totals 12 residues. J was trimmed by 7 bases and V by 5 bases; bases with no gene match: 4. Germline assignment: CDR1 MNHNY and CDR2 SVGAGI (reference sequence). The CDR3 loop reads CASSIDRVGYTF. CDR3 DNA sequence: TGTGCCAGCAGTATAGACAGGGTTGGCTACACCTTC.

The V and J genes are TRBV4-2 and TRBJ2-4, with D perhaps being TRBD1 or TRBD2 (5 bases each). The CDR3 covers 16 residues. V lost 1 base and J lost 0, with 10 bases in between. Per germline, CDR1 LGHNA and CDR2 YNFKEQ. The CDR3 bases are TGTGCCAGCAGCCAAGGGGCAGGGAGAGCCAAAAACATTCAGTACTTC. Protein: CASSQGAGRAKNIQYF.

This chain connects TRBV18 to TRBJ1-1, with 9 bases that match TRBD1. Germline values: CDR1 KGHSH, CDR2 LQKENI. V was pared by 1 base and J by 4 bases, with 7 bases of the junction left unmatched. The CDR3 sequence is 16 residues long. CDR3 nucleotide sequence: TGTGCCAGCTCACCACTCGACAGGGGGTGGCCCACTGAAGCTTTCTTT. Translating it yields CASSPLDRGWPTEAFF. The full variable domain, its missing parts supplied by reference TRBV18 and TRBJ1-1, is NAGVMQNPRHLVRRRGQEARLRCSPMKGHSHVYWYRQLPEEGLKFMVYLQKENIIDESGMPKERFSAEFPKEGPSILRIQQVVRGDSAAYFCASSPLDRGWPTEAFFGQGTRLTVV.

V is TRBV19 and J is TRBJ2-7; D unclear. V lost 5 bases and J 0 bases, leaving 11 bases between the germline ends. This CDR3 is 14 amino acids long. CDR1 LNHDA and CDR2 SQIVND come from the germline V gene (reference sequence). This CDR3 is CASSSGRSSYEQYF. CDR3 bases: TGTGCCAGTAGTTCGGGCAGAAGCTCCTACGAGCAGTACTTC.

This chain links TRBV6-5 with TRBJ2-7; D is perhaps TRBD1 or TRBD2 (5 bases each). Per the germline V gene, CDR1 is MNHEY and CDR2 is SVGAGI. Trimming pared 5 bases from V and 6 bases from J, leaving 17 bases between. This CDR3 contains 14 residues. CDR3 loop: CASSDTGPHVEQYF. The CDR3 coding sequence is TGTGCCAGCAGTGACACGGGACCCCACGTCGAGCAGTACTTC.

The rearrangement uses TRBV29-1 and TRBJ2-1; 12 nucleotides line up with TRBD2. The V gene's germline CDR1 is SQVTM and CDR2 ANQGSEA. CDR3 size: 16 residues. The junction had 5 bases not matched to a gene; V was cut back by 4 bases and J by 1 base. CDR3 nucleotides: TGCAGCGTTGTCCCGACTAGCGGGAGATCCTACAATGAGCAGTTCTTC. Residues: CSVVPTSGRSYNEQFF.

J is TRBJ1-1 and V is TRBV14; no reliable D call. Germline V gene lookup returns CDR1 SGHDN and CDR2 FVKESK. Trimming left V 0 bases short and J 3 bases short, with 20 bases between. This CDR3 region has 18 residues. This CDR3 reads CASSQESGNYRQDTEAFF. CDR3 nucleotides: TGTGCCAGCAGCCAAGAATCGGGGAACTACCGCCAGGACACTGAAGCTTTCTTT.

The chain recombines TRBV29-1 with TRBJ1-1; D gene ambiguous. CDR3 length: 10 amino acids. Germline V gene lookup returns CDR1 SQVTM and CDR2 ANQGSEA. With 4 bases removed from V and 5 bases from J, the gap between germline ends came to 5 bases. The CDR3 sequence is CSVVSTEAFF. The CDR3 DNA follows: TGCAGCGTTGTAAGTACTGAAGCTTTCTTT.

V gene TRBV5-3 combines with J gene TRBJ2-7; 10 positions agree with TRBD1. TRBV5-3 is known as an ORF, though its function is uncertain. The CDR3 spans 14 residues. J lost 5 bases, V lost 4 bases, and 6 bases had no gene match. CDR3: CARSMDRGRNEQYF. The CDR3, as DNA: TGTGCCAGAAGCATGGACAGGGGGAGGAACGAGCAGTACTTC.

The V call is TRBV6-6, the J call TRBJ1-2; D perhaps matches TRBD1 (5 bases). CDR1 is MNHNY and CDR2 is SVGAGI in the germline V gene (reference sequence). Trimming took off 5 bases at V and 3 bases at J, with 7 bases between the two ends. This CDR3 is built from 12 residues. The CDR3 DNA reads TGTGCCAGCAGTACAGGAGACTATGGCTACACCTTC. Translated: CASSTGDYGYTF.

The CDR3 spells CASSLTSGNYNEQFF. For the CDR3, the DNA is TGTGCCAGCAGCCTAACTAGCGGGAATTATAATGAGCAGTTCTTC. The chain links TRBV4-2 to TRBJ2-1; 10 bases are shared with TRBD2. Germline CDR1 LGHNA, CDR2 YNFKEQ. Trimming at V came to 4 bases and at J to 7 bases, leaving 7 bases not matched to a gene. The CDR3 extends over 15 amino acids.

V is TRBV19 and J is TRBJ2-5, with a possible D match to TRBD2 (6 bases). V was cut by 0 bases and J by 1 base, with 21 bases left in between. The CDR3 is 19 residues long. From germline, CDR1 is LNHDA and CDR2 SQIVND (reference sequence). The CDR3 bases are TGTGCCAGTAGTATAGACGAGGCGGGCCGGGGAGGAAGCCAAGAGACCCAGTACTTC. It specifies CASSIDEAGRGGSQETQYF.

This clone was counted a single time. This chain links TRBV19 with TRBJ1-1, with D possibly matching TRBD1 (5 bases). CDR3 length equals 12 residues. Trimming shortened V by 7 bases and J by 4 bases, and 10 bases separated the two germline ends. The V gene's germline CDR1 is LNHDA and CDR2 SQIVND (reference sequence). The CDR3, as DNA: TGTGCCAGTAACATCGGGGGCACTGAAGCTTTCTTT. This translates into CASNIGGTEAFF.

The V and J genes are TRBV6-5 and TRBJ1-3; possibly TRBD1 for D (6 bases). Trimming removed 2 bases at V and 2 bases at J, with 13 bases between. CDR1 is MNHEY, CDR2 SVGAGI, per germline. The CDR3 is 16 residues long. The CDR3 sequence is CASSYGGQGTGNTIYF. The CDR3 region has the DNA TGTGCCAGCAGTTACGGGGGCCAGGGCACTGGAAACACCATATATTTT.

The rearrangement joins TRBV4-1 to TRBJ2-5; 13 positions agree with TRBD2. The CDR3 has 15 residues. V lost 4 bases and J lost 4; bases outside the gene matches: 3. In germline, CDR1 is MGHRA, CDR2 YSYEKL. CDR3: CASSLRTSGGETQYF. The CDR3 DNA reads TGCGCCAGCAGCCTCCGGACTAGCGGGGGAGAGACCCAGTACTTC.

The chain uses TRBV5-4 and TRBJ1-3; a possible D gene is TRBD1 (5 bases). The germline gives CDR1 SGHNT, CDR2 YYREEE (reference sequence). V was shortened by 0 bases and J by 8 bases, with 6 bases between the two germline ends. CDR3 length: 12 amino acids. The CDR3 region is CASSLEGHTIYF. CDR3 nucleotide sequence: TGTGCCAGCAGCTTGGAGGGGCACACCATATATTTT.

The chain couples TRBV6-5 to TRBJ2-1; TRBD1 or TRBD2 may be the D gene (5 bases each). Germline V gene sequence: CDR1 MNHEY, CDR2 SVGAGI. Trimming removed 0 bases from V and 8 bases from J, with 11 bases in between. This CDR3 contains 14 residues. The CDR3 is CASSYSIGTYEQFF. CDR3 sequence (DNA): TGTGCCAGCAGTTACTCGATTGGGACCTATGAGCAGTTCTTC.

The chain is built from TRBV30 and TRBJ2-3; D possibly corresponds to TRBD2 (5 bases). CDR3 length: 15 amino acids. The V end lost 1 base, the J end lost 5 bases, and 16 bases lay between the germline ends. CDR1 GTSNPN and CDR2 SVGIG come from the germline V gene (reference sequence). The CDR3 nucleotides read TGTGCCTGGAGTGAACCCCCTCCGGAGGAAGATACGCAGTATTTT. It encodes CAWSEPPPEEDTQYF.